A selection of T cell receptor beta chains follows, all from one sample in a study of OX40 agonist ivuxolimab in advanced cancers. The data were produced by immunoSEQ multiplex PCR, yet TCRdb's version contains in-frame clones alone and is incomplete. The table includes 30,000 to 40,000 clones, roughly 89% detected once. Material: CD4+ or CD8+ T cells sorted from blood, obtained in a trial of the OX40 agonist ivuxolimab. These receptors all stem from an adult with an advanced solid tumor such as melanoma, head and neck, liver or kidney cancer. The CDR3 runs from the conserved cysteine through the conserved F or W. A D gene is named only where the DNA matches it firmly. Only some rows state a clone size, as once, few, many or a class for expanded clones.

13	-	-	TRBV6-1	TRBJ1-5	CASSLQGWQPQHF	TGTGCCAGCAGCTTACAGGGCTGGCAGCCCCAGCATTTT
14	-	TRBD2	TRBV7-8	TRBJ2-5	CASTPGTSGETQYF	TGTGCCAGCACCCCGGGGACTAGTGGGGAGACCCAGTACTTC
12	-	-	TRBV10-3	TRBJ1-1	CAISEMNTEAFF	TGTGCCATCAGCGAGATGAACACTGAAGCTTTCTTT
14	-	TRBD1	TRBV9	TRBJ2-7	CASSLLALQGEQYF	TGTGCCAGCAGCCTTCTCGCCCTACAGGGGGAGCAGTACTTC
15	-	-	TRBV4-3	TRBJ2-1	CASSQGLITYNEQFF	TGCGCCAGCAGCCAAGGACTAATTACTTACAATGAGCAGTTCTTC
13	-	-	TRBV7-9	TRBJ1-1	CASRQGTISEAFF	TGTGCCAGCAGGCAGGGGACTATTAGTGAAGCTTTCTTT
13	few	-	TRBV4-2	TRBJ1-2	CASSQERVDGYTF	TGTGCCAGCAGCCAAGAGAGGGTAGATGGCTACACCTTC
16	-	-	TRBV7-2	TRBJ2-5	CASSLNLPGVQETQYF	TGTGCCAGCAGCTTAAACCTCCCTGGGGTCCAAGAGACCCAGTACTTC
15	-	-	TRBV12-5	TRBJ1-1	CASGSGVGIGTEAFF	TGTGCTAGTGGTTCAGGGGTTGGGATAGGGACTGAAGCTTTCTTT
14	-	-	TRBV2	TRBJ2-1	CASSDRTSVGEQFF	TGTGCCAGCAGTGACAGAACTAGTGTCGGTGAGCAGTTCTTC
14	-	-	TRBV5-1	TRBJ2-5	CASSLGGAQETQYF	TGCGCCAGCAGCTTGGGAGGGGCACAAGAGACCCAGTACTTC
16	-	-	TRBV11-3	TRBJ2-3	CASSPGVGAGTDTQYF	TGTGCCAGCAGCCCGGGAGTGGGGGCCGGCACAGATACGCAGTATTTT
15	-	TRBD2	TRBV11-2	TRBJ2-1	CASSSGTSTYNEQFF	TGTGCCAGCAGCTCTGGGACTAGTACCTACAATGAGCAGTTCTTC
14	once	TRBD1	TRBV6-5	TRBJ1-4	CASRRQGGGEKLFF	TGTGCCAGCAGACGACAGGGTGGGGGTGAAAAACTGTTTTTT
16	once	-	TRBV7-7	TRBJ1-5	CASSLGHKGCNQPQHF	TGTGCCAGCAGCTTAGGCCACAAGGGATGCAATCAGCCCCAGCATTTT
16	-	-	TRBV5-1	TRBJ1-2	CASSLGGEAAGYGYTF	TGCGCCAGCAGCTTGGGGGGCGAGGCAGCTGGCTATGGCTACACCTTC
16	-	-	TRBV11-2	TRBJ2-2	CASSYDSGIWTGELFF	TGTGCCAGCAGCTACGACAGTGGGATATGGACCGGGGAGCTGTTTTTT
14	-	TRBD1	TRBV19	TRBJ2-7	CASSPRTGGHEQYF	TGTGCCAGTAGTCCGAGGACAGGGGGCCACGAGCAGTACTTC
17	-	TRBD2	TRBV9	TRBJ2-3	CASSGPGGFTSTDTQYF	TGTGCCAGCAGCGGCCCCGGGGGGTTCACTAGCACAGATACGCAGTATTTT
13	-	-	TRBV6-5	TRBJ1-1	CASSLTMGGLAFF	TGTGCCAGCAGTCTTACGATGGGGGGCCTAGCTTTCTTT
16	-	-	TRBV5-1	TRBJ2-1	CASSHTSSGGANEQFF	TGCGCCAGCAGCCATACCTCTAGTGGGGGGGCGAATGAGCAGTTCTTC
17	-	TRBD2	TRBV19	TRBJ2-3	CASSNGLAGGPKDTQYF	TGTGCCAGTAGTAACGGACTAGCGGGGGGGCCTAAGGATACGCAGTATTTT
17	-	-	TRBV14	TRBJ2-1	CASSQDLGAHSYNEQFF	TGTGCCAGCAGCCAAGATTTGGGGGCACACTCCTACAATGAGCAGTTCTTC
17	-	TRBD2	TRBV4-2	TRBJ2-5	CASSQLATSGGQETQYF	TGTGCCAGCAGCCAGCTGGCGACTAGCGGGGGGCAAGAGACCCAGTACTTC
13	few	-	TRBV2	TRBJ2-7	CASKVPGGFEQYF	TGTGCCAGCAAAGTGCCAGGGGGGTTCGAGCAGTACTTC
15	-	TRBD1	TRBV19	TRBJ1-1	CASSLGTGLTTEAFF	TGTGCCAGTAGTCTCGGGACAGGCCTAACCACTGAAGCTTTCTTT
15	-	TRBD1	TRBV5-1	TRBJ1-1	CASSFAGQGDTEAFF	TGCGCCAGCAGTTTTGCGGGCCAGGGGGACACTGAAGCTTTCTTT
12	-	-	TRBV7-8	TRBJ1-1	CASSLEGGRAFF	TGTGCCAGCAGCTTAGAAGGGGGTAGGGCTTTCTTT
17	-	-	TRBV7-2	TRBJ1-6	CASSDLQASSYNSPLHF	TGTGCCAGCAGCGACCTACAGGCCAGCTCCTATAATTCACCCCTCCACTTT
15	-	TRBD1	TRBV15	TRBJ1-2	CATSDMNRGNYGYTF	TGTGCCACCAGCGATATGAACAGGGGAAACTATGGCTACACCTTC
15	-	-	TRBV6-6	TRBJ1-1	CASSYSGGTSTEAFF	TGTGCCAGCAGTTACTCGGGGGGCACGAGCACTGAAGCTTTCTTT
13	-	-	TRBV10-3	TRBJ2-5	CAISPGEGETQYF	TGTGCCATCAGCCCCGGAGAAGGAGAGACCCAGTACTTC
12	-	-	TRBV25-1	TRBJ1-1	CASTHSRGGAFF	TGTGCCAGCACCCACTCCCGGGGTGGAGCTTTCTTT
13	-	-	TRBV6-1	TRBJ2-2	CASSVMFTGELFF	TGTGCCAGCAGTGTTATGTTCACCGGGGAGCTGTTTTTT
12	-	-	TRBV2	TRBJ1-5	CASSSDWGPQHF	TGTGCCAGCAGTTCGGACTGGGGGCCCCAGCATTTT
18	-	-	TRBV4-1	TRBJ1-2	CASSQEDGRQGLLYGYTF	TGCGCCAGCAGCCAAGAAGATGGGAGACAAGGGCTCCTCTATGGCTACACCTTC
17	-	-	TRBV7-3	TRBJ1-1	CASSLRPAGALNTEAFF	TGTGCCAGCAGCTTACGCCCCGCCGGGGCGCTTAACACTGAAGCTTTCTTT
13	once	-	TRBV5-1	TRBJ2-5	CASSDDTTETQYF	TGCGCCAGCAGCGACGACACGACAGAGACCCAGTACTTC
14	-	-	TRBV4-1	TRBJ2-7	CASSQTDRIYEQYF	TGCGCCAGCAGCCAAACCGACAGGATATACGAGCAGTACTTC
15	-	TRBD2	TRBV5-6	TRBJ2-7	CASSNLLAGGYEQYF	TGTGCCAGCAGCAACCTTCTAGCGGGGGGCTACGAGCAGTACTTC
13	once	-	TRBV6-1	TRBJ2-4	CASGPNSGNIQYF	TGTGCCAGCGGGCCCAACTCGGGAAACATTCAGTACTTC
14	-	-	TRBV12-5	TRBJ1-5	CASGPGFSNQPQHF	TGTGCTAGTGGTCCTGGATTTAGCAATCAGCCCCAGCATTTT
18	-	-	TRBV5-1	TRBJ1-3	CASTPAGTAPFSGNTIYF	TGCGCCAGCACCCCGGCCGGGACCGCTCCCTTTTCTGGAAACACCATATATTTT
15	-	-	TRBV7-9	TRBJ1-3	CASSLAGSSGNTIYF	TGTGCCAGCAGCTTAGCGGGTAGCTCTGGAAACACCATATATTTT
15	once	TRBD2	TRBV5-1	TRBJ2-5	CASSLGGGVRETQYF	TGCGCCAGCAGCTTGGGTGGGGGGGTAAGAGAGACCCAGTACTTC
19	-	TRBD1	TRBV28	TRBJ1-6	CASSQFGVPPGQGNSPLHF	TGTGCCAGCAGCCAGTTCGGCGTCCCGCCGGGACAGGGTAATTCACCCCTCCACTTT
20	once	TRBD1	TRBV4-2	TRBJ2-2	CASSQDLRQEGQGGTGELFF	TGTGCCAGCAGCCAAGATCTGAGGCAGGAGGGACAGGGGGGCACCGGGGAGCTGTTTTTT
15	once	-	TRBV14	TRBJ1-4	CASSQEGRGVEKLFF	TGTGCCAGCAGCCAAGAAGGCCGGGGCGTCGAAAAACTGTTTTTT
13	few	TRBD1	TRBV27	TRBJ1-1	CASSSAGGTEAFF	TGTGCCAGCAGTTCGGCAGGGGGCACTGAAGCTTTCTTT
14	once	TRBD1	TRBV19	TRBJ2-1	CASHPDRGRNEQFF	TGTGCCAGTCATCCGGACAGGGGAAGGAATGAGCAGTTCTTC
15	-	-	TRBV11-2	TRBJ1-5	CASSPVRGARQPQHF	TGTGCCAGCAGCCCCGTACGGGGGGCAAGGCAGCCCCAGCATTTT
15	once	-	TRBV6-8	TRBJ2-7	CASSPDTESSYEQYF	TGTGCCAGCAGCCCGGACACGGAGAGCTCCTACGAGCAGTACTTC
14	once	-	TRBV5-4	TRBJ2-2	CASSTRLSTGELFF	TGTGCCAGCAGCACTAGACTTTCCACCGGGGAGCTGTTTTTT
14	-	TRBD1	TRBV2	TRBJ2-7	CASNRDRGMYEQYF	TGTGCCAGCAACCGGGACAGGGGGATGTACGAGCAGTACTTC
14	-	-	TRBV5-6	TRBJ1-2	CASSPGQGPYGYTF	TGTGCCAGCAGCCCCGGGCAGGGGCCCTATGGCTACACCTTC
14	-	TRBD1	TRBV7-8	TRBJ1-4	CASSPGTGEGKLFF	TGTGCCAGCAGCCCGGGGACAGGGGAGGGAAAACTGTTTTTT
16	-	-	TRBV7-2	TRBJ2-1	CASSPEVLSSYNEQFF	TGTGCCAGCAGCCCCGAGGTCCTGAGCTCCTACAATGAGCAGTTCTTC